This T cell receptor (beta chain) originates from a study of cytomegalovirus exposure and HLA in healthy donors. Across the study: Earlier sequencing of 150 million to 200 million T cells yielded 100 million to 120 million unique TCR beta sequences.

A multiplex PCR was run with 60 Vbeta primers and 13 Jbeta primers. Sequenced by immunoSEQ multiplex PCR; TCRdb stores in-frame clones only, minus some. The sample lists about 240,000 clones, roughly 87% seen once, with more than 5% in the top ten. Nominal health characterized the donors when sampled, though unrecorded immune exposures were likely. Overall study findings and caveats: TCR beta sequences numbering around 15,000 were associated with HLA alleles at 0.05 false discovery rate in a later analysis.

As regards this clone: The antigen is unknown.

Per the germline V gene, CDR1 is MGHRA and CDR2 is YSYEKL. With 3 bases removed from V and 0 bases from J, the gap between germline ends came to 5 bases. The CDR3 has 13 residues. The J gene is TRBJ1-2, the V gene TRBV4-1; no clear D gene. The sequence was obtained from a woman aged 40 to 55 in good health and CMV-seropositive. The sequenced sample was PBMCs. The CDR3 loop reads CASSQAANYGYTF. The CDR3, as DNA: TGCGCCAGCAGCCAGGCGGCTAACTATGGCTACACCTTC.